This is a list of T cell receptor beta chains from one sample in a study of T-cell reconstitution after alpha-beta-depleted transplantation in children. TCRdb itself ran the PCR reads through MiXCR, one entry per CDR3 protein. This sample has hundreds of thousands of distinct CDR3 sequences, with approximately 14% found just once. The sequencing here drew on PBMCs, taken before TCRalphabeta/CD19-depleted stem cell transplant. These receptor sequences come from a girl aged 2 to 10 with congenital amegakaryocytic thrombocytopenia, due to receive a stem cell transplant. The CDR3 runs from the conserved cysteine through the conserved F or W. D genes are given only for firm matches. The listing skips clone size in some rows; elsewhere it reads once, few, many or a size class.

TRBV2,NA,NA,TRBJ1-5,TGTGCCAGCAGGAGGGGCGCGGTGGGCAATCAGCCCCAGCATTTT,CASRRGAVGNQPQHF
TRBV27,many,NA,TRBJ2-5,TGTGCCAGCAGTTTATCTTTTATGGGTGTGAAAGAGACCCAGTACTTC,CASSLSFMGVKETQYF
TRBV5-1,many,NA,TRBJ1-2,TGCGCCAGCAGCTTGACGGGATATAACTATGGCTACACCTTC,CASSLTGYNYGYTF
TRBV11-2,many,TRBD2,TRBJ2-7,TGTGCCAGCAGCTTAGATGGGCCTAGCGGACTGTACGAGCAGTACTTC,CASSLDGPSGLYEQYF
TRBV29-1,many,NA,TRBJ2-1,TGCAGCGTCTTCAGACTCATAGGTGAGCAGTTCTTC,CSVFRLIGEQFF
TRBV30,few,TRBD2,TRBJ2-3,TGTGCCTGGAGCGCCCTAGCGGCGTCCACAGATACGCAGTATTTT,CAWSALAASTDTQYF
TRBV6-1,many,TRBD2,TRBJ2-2,TGTGCCAGCAGCCACCGCGAGACTAGCGGCACCGGGGAGCTGTTTTTT,CASSHRETSGTGELFF
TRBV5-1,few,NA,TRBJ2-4,TGCGCCAGCAGCTTGGGAGTAACAGGCCTTCAGTACTTC,CASSLGVTGLQYF
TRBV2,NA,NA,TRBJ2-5,TGTGCCAGCAGTGAAGCTGCGACCGTCTACGGGGAAGAGACCCAGTACTTC,CASSEAATVYGEETQYF
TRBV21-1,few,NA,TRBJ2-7,TGTGCCAGCAGCAAAGGGTACAGTATATGGCCCGAGCAGTACTTC,CASSKGYSIWPEQYF
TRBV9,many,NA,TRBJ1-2,TGTGCCAGCAGTCCAACAGGGTACTATGGCTACACCTTC,CASSPTGYYGYTF
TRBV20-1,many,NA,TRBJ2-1,TGCAGTGCTAGAGCCCATGGGGGGTTGCAGTTCTTC,CSARAHGGLQFF
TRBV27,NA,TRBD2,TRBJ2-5,TGTGCCAGCAGTTCTATGACTAGCGGGAGGGCCGGAGAGACCCAGTACTTC,CASSSMTSGRAGETQYF
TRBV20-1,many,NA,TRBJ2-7,TGCAGTGCGAAGCCGTGGGACTTCGATGGCGAGCAGTACTTC,CSAKPWDFDGEQYF
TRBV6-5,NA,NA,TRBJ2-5,TGTGCCAGCAGTTACTCCTTAGCGGTCCAAGAGACCCAGTACTTC,CASSYSLAVQETQYF
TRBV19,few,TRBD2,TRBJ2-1,TGTGCCAGTAGTATTGGGACTAGCGGGAGATACAATGAGCAGTTCTTC,CASSIGTSGRYNEQFF
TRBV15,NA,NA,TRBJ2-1,TGTGCCACCAGCAGAGGAGTGGCCGTGGGCGAGCAGTTCTTC,CATSRGVAVGEQFF
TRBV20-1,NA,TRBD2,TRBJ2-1,TGCTGTGCTAGAGGAGGGACTAGCGGGAGCCGCTACAATGAGCAGTTCTTC,CCARGGTSGSRYNEQFF
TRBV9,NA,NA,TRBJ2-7,TGTGCCAGCAGCGTAGCTGTCGGGCCCGGTCACTACGAGCAGTACTTC,CASSVAVGPGHYEQYF
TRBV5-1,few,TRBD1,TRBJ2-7,TGCGCCAGCAGCCCGGTTATGGGACAGGCTTCGTACGAGCAGTACTTC,CASSPVMGQASYEQYF
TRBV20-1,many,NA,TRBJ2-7,TGCAGTGCTAGACCCCGGGACCAATCCTACGAGCAGTACTTC,CSARPRDQSYEQYF
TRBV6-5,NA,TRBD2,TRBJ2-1,TGTGCCAGCAGTTATTCACTAGCGGGAGCCTACAATGAGCAGTTCTTC,CASSYSLAGAYNEQFF
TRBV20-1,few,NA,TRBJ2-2,TGCAGTGCTAGAGATAGTGGGGGAAGGGAGCTGTTTTTT,CSARDSGGRELFF
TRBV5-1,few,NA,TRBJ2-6,TGCGCCAGCCGTTTCCCGCGGGACGACCTCGGAGCGGCCAACGTCCTGACTTTC,CASRFPRDDLGAANVLTF
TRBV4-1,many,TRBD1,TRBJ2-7,TGCGCCAGCAGCCAAGATCCGGGACAGAGCTCCTACGAGCAGTACTTC,CASSQDPGQSSYEQYF
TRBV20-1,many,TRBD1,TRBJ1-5,TGCAGTGCTCAACAGGGGAATAGCAATCAGCCCCAGCATTTT,CSAQQGNSNQPQHF
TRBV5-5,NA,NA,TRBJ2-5,TGTGCCAGCAGCTTGGAATTAACAGGCCAAGAGACCCAGTACTTC,CASSLELTGQETQYF
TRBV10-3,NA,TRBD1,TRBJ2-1,TGTGCCATCAGGATGGGACAGGACTCCTACAATGAGCAGTTCTTC,CAIRMGQDSYNEQFF
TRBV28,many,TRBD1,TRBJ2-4,TGTGCCAGCTCAGGGGGCTCTAGCAAAAACATTCAGTACTTC,CASSGGSSKNIQYF
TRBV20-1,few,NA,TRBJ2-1,TGCAGTGCTAGAGAGGGGTCTAGCGTACTAGGGGGGCAGTTCTTC,CSAREGSSVLGGQFF
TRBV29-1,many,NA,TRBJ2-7,TGCAGCGTGGTATCGGACAGTACCTTCTACGAGCAGTACTTC,CSVVSDSTFYEQYF
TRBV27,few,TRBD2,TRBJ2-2,TGTGCCAGCAGTGGGCGGGAGCTTAAGGCCGGGGAGCTGTTTTTT,CASSGRELKAGELFF
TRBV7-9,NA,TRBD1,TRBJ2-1,TGTGCCGTCCGCGAGACAGGGGACAATGAGCAGTTCTTC,CAVRETGDNEQFF
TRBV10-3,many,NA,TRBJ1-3,TGTGCCATCAGTGAGAACCGGGACTTACCCTCTGGAAACACCATATATTTT,CAISENRDLPSGNTIYF
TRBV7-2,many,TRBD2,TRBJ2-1,TGTGCCAGCAGCTTCCTACCTAGCGGAGACTACAATGAGCAGTTCTTC,CASSFLPSGDYNEQFF
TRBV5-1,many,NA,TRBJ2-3,TGCGCCAGCAGCCAACTCGACCAGACAGATACGCAGTATTTT,CASSQLDQTDTQYF
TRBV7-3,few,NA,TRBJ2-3,TGTGCCAGCAGCCCCGCAACTGAGGATACGCAGTATTTT,CASSPATEDTQYF
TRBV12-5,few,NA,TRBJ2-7,TGTGCTAGTGGTTTGAGGCAACCGTTCTCCTACGAGCAGTACTTC,CASGLRQPFSYEQYF
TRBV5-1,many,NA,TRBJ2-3,TGCGCCAGCAGCTTGACGGGGGACACAGATACGCAGTATTTT,CASSLTGDTDTQYF
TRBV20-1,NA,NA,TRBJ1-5,TGCAGTGCTAGACCTACCAGGGATCAGCCCCAGCATTTT,CSARPTRDQPQHF
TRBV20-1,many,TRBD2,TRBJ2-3,TGCAGTGCTAGCGTAGCGGGAACGGGGGATACGCAGTATTTT,CSASVAGTGDTQYF
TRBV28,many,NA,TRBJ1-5,TGTGCCAGCAGTTCACCCCTCCTATACAGGACAGATAGCAATCAGCCCCAGCATTTT,CASSSPLLYRTDSNQPQHF
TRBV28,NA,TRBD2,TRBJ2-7,TGTGCCAGCAGTTTCTCTGCGGGAGGGCCTTACGAGCAGTACTTC,CASSFSAGGPYEQYF
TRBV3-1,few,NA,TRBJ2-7,TGTGCCAGCAGCCAAGCTCCCATAGCGCGCGAGCAGTACTTC,CASSQAPIAREQYF
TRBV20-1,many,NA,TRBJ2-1,TGCAGTGCTAGACGCCGTTTAGTCTATGAGCAGTTCTTC,CSARRRLVYEQFF
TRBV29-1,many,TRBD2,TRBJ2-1,TGCAGCGTGGGGACTAGCGGGAGGACGTACAATGAGCAGTTCTTC,CSVGTSGRTYNEQFF
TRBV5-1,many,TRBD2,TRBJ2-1,TGCGCCAGCAGCCTTCTTAGCGGGCAAAATGAGCAGTTCTTC,CASSLLSGQNEQFF
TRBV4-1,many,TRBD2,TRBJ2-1,TGCGCCAGCAGCCAAGATGGGGGACTAGCAGACAATGAGCAGTTCTTC,CASSQDGGLADNEQFF
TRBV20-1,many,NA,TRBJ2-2,TGCAGTGCTCAGGGGACCGACACCGGGGAGCTGTTTTTT,CSAQGTDTGELFF
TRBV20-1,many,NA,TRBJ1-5,TGCAGTGCTAGAAAGGAGAACCAGCCCCAGCATTTT,CSARKENQPQHF
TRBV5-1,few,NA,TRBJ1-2,TGCGCCAGCAGCTTTAATCCAGGAACTTATGGCTACACCTTC,CASSFNPGTYGYTF
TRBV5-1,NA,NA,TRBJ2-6,TGCGCCAGCGGGTCCTCTGGGGCCAACGTCCTGACTTTC,CASGSSGANVLTF
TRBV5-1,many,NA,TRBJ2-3,TGCGCCAGCAGCCTCCTGGTCGGGTCCACAGATACGCAGTATTTT,CASSLLVGSTDTQYF
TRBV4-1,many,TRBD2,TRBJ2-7,TGCGCCAGCAGCCAAGAAGTGGCTAGCGGGTTATACTCCTACGAGCAGTACTTC,CASSQEVASGLYSYEQYF